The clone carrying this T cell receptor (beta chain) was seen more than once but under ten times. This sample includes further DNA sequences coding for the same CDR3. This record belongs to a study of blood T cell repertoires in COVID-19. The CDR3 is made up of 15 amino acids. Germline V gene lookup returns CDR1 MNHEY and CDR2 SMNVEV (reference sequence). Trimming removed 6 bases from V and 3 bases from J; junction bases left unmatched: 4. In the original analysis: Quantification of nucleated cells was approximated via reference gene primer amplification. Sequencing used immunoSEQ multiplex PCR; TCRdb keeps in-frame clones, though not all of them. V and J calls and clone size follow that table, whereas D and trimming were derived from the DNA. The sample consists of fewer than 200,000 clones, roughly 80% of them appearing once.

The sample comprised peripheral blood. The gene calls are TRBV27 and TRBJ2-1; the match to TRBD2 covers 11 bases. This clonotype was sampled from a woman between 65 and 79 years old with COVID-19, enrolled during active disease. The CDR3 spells CASRPLAGVYNEQFF. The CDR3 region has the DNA TGTGCCAGCAGGCCACTAGCGGGAGTCTACAATGAGCAGTTCTTC.